This is a list of T cell receptor beta chains from one sample in a study of spatial heterogeneity in lung cancer. MiXCR, run by TCRdb on the 5' RACE reads, gives a single entry per CDR3 protein. The sample records about 53,000 distinct CDR3 sequences, less than 8.5% being singletons. Specimen: PBMCs, collected at surgery. Every receptor here comes from a female donor with early-stage non-small cell lung cancer. Both conserved end residues are part of each CDR3. The order of the fields is V gene, clone size, J gene, D gene, CDR3 protein, CDR3 DNA. A D gene is named only where the DNA matches it firmly. Not all rows give a size; the values are once, few, many and, for expanded clones, a class.

TRBV5-1,many,TRBJ2-7,TRBD2,CASRTGTSSYEQYF,TGCGCCAGCAGGACCGGGACTAGCTCCTACGAGCAGTACTTC
TRBV5-5,many,TRBJ1-2,-,CASSLWPLGGYGYTF,TGTGCCAGCAGCTTGTGGCCCCTTGGGGGCTATGGCTACACCTTC
TRBV5-1,many,TRBJ2-1,TRBD2,CASRPELAGHNEQFF,TGCGCCAGCAGGCCCGAACTAGCGGGGCACAATGAGCAGTTCTTC
TRBV29-1,many,TRBJ2-5,-,CSVAISETQYF,TGCAGCGTTGCGATATCGGAGACCCAGTACTTC
TRBV20-1,-,TRBJ2-3,-,CSAPLPGGPDTQYF,TGCAGTGCCCCTCTCCCGGGGGGCCCAGATACGCAGTATTTT
TRBV19,many,TRBJ2-7,-,CASRGPGASYEQYF,TGTGCCAGTAGGGGGCCAGGAGCGAGCTACGAGCAGTACTTC
TRBV6-2/TRBV6-3,many,TRBJ2-2,TRBD2,CASRPGLANTGELFF,TGTGCCAGCAGGCCGGGACTAGCAAACACCGGGGAGCTGTTTTTT
TRBV5-6,few,TRBJ2-7,-,CASSLEVPYEQYF,TGTGCCAGCAGCTTAGAGGTGCCCTACGAGCAGTACTTC
TRBV18,-,TRBJ2-3,-,CASSPTGDTQYF,TGTGCCAGCTCACCAACTGGAGATACGCAGTATTTT
TRBV20-1,many,TRBJ2-3,-,CSATGGGGPDTQYF,TGCAGTGCTACCGGCGGGGGCGGTCCAGATACGCAGTATTTT
TRBV5-1,few,TRBJ2-7,TRBD2,CASSLVAGAYEQYF,TGCGCCAGCAGCTTGGTGGCGGGGGCCTACGAGCAGTACTTC
TRBV29-1,many,TRBJ2-1,-,CSVSRATRPYNEQFF,TGCAGCGTTAGTAGGGCCACGCGGCCCTACAATGAGCAGTTCTTC
TRBV20-1,many,TRBJ2-2,-,CSARENVGELFF,TGCAGTGCTAGGGAGAATGTCGGGGAGCTGTTTTTT